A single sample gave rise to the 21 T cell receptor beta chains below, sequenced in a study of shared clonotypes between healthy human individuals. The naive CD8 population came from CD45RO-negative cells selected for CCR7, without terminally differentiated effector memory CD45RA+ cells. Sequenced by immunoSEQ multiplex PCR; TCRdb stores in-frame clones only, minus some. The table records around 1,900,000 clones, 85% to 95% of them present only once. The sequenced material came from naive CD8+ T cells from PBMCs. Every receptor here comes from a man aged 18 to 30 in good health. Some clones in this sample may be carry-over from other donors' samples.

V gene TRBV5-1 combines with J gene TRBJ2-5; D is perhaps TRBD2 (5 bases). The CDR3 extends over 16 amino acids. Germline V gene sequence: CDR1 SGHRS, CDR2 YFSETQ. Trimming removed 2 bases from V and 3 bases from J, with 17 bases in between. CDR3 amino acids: CASSLSMTGNKETQYF. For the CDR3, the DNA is TGCGCCAGCAGCTTATCGATGACGGGGAACAAAGAGACCCAGTACTTC.

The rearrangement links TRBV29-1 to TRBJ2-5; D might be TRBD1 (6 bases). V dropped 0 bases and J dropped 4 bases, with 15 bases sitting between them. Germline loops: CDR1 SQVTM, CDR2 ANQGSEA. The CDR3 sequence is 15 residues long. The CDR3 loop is CSVEDADSRRETQYF. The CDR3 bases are TGCAGCGTTGAAGATGCGGACAGTAGACGAGAGACCCAGTACTTC.

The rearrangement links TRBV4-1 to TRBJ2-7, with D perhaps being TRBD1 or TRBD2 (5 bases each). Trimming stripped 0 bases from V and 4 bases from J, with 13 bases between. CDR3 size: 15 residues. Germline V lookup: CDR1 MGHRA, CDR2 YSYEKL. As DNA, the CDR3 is TGCGCCAGCAGCCAAGAGCAGGGATGGGGGTACGAGCAGTACTTC. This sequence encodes CASSQEQGWGYEQYF.

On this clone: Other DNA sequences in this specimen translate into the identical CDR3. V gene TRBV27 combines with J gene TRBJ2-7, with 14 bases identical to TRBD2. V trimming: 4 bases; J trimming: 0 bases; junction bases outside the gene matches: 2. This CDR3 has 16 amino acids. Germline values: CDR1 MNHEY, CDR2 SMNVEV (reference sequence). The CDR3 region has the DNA TGTGCCAGCAGTTGGACTAGCGGGGGGAGCTCCTACGAGCAGTACTTC. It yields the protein CASSWTSGGSSYEQYF.

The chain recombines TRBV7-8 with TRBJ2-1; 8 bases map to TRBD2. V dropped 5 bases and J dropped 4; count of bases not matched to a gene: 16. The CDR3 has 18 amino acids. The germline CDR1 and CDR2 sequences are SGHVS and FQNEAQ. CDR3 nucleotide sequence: TGTGCCAGCAGCCCTCTGGCCCCAAGCGGGAGCGGTTACAATGAGCAGTTCTTC. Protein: CASSPLAPSGSGYNEQFF.

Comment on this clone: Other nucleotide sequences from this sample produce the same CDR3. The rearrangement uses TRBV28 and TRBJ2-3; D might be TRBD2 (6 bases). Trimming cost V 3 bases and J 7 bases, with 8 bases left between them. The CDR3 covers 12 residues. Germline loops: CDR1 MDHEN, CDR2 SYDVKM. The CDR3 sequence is CASSFAGNTQYF. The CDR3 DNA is TGTGCCAGCAGTTTCGCGGGGAATACGCAGTATTTT.

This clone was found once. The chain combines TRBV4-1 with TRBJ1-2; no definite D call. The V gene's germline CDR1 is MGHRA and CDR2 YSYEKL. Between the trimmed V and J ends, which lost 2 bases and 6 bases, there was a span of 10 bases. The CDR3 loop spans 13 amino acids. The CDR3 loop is CASSQYNRNGYTF. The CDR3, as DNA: TGCGCCAGCAGCCAATATAATAGAAATGGCTACACCTTC.

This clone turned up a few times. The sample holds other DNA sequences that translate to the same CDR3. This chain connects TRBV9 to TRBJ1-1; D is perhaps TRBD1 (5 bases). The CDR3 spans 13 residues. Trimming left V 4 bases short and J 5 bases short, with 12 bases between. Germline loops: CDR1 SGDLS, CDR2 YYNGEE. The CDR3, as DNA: TGTGCCAGCAGCTCCCGGGGGGGAACTGAAGCTTTCTTT. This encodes CASSSRGGTEAFF.

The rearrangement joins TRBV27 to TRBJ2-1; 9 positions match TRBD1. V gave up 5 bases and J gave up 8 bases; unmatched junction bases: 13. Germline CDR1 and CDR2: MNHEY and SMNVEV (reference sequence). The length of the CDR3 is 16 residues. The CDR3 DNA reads TGTGCCAGCAGTCTCAGTCCCGGGACAGGGTACCATGAGCAGTTCTTC. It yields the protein CASSLSPGTGYHEQFF.

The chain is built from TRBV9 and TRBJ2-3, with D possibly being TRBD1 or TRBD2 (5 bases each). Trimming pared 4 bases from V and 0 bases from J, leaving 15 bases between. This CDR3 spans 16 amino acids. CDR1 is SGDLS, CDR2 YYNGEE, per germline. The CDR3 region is CASSITPGRSTDTQYF. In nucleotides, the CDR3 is TGTGCCAGCAGCATAACCCCGGGACGAAGCACAGATACGCAGTATTTT.

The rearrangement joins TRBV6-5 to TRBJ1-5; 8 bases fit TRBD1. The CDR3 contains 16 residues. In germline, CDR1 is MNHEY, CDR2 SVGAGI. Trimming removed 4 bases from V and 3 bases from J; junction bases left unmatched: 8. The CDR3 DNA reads TGTGCCAGCAGTTCTCCCGGGACAGGCCCCAATCAGCCCCAGCATTTT. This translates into CASSSPGTGPNQPQHF.

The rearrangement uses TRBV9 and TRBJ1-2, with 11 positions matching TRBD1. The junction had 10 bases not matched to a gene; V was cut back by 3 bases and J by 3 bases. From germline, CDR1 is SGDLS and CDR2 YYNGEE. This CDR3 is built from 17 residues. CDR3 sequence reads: CASSGLGTGGIHYGYTF. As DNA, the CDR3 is TGTGCCAGCAGCGGACTAGGGACAGGGGGAATTCACTATGGCTACACCTTC.

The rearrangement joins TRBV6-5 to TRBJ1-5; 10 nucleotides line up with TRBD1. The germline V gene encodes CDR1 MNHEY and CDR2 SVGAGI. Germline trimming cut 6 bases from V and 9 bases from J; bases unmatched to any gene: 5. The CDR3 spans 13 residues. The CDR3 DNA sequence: TGTGCCAGCAGCGGACAGGGGGGCTGGCCCCAGCATTTT. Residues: CASSGQGGWPQHF.

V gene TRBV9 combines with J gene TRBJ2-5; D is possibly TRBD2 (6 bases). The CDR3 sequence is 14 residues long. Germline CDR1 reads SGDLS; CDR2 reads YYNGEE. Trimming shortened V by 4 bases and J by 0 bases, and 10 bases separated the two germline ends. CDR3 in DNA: TGTGCCAGCAGCCTTAGCGGCCACCAAGAGACCCAGTACTTC. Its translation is CASSLSGHQETQYF. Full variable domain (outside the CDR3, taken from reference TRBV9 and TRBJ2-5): DSGVTQTPKHLITATGQRVTLRCSPRSGDLSVYWYQQSLDQGLQFLIQYYNGEERAKGNILERFSAQQFPDLHSELNLSSLELGDSALYFCASSLSGHQETQYFGPGTRLLVL.

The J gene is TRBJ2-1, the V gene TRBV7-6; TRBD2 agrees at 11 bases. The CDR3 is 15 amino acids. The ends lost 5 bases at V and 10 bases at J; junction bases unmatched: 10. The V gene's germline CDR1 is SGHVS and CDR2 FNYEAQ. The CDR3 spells CASSALAGGRREQFF. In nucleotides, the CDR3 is TGTGCCAGCAGCGCTCTAGCGGGAGGCCGGCGGGAGCAGTTCTTC. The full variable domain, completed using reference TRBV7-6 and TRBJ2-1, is GAGVSQSPRYKVTKRGQDVALRCDPISGHVSLYWYRQALGQGPEFLTYFNYEAQQDKSGLPNDRFSAERPEGSISTLTIQRTEQRDSAMYRCASSALAGGRREQFFGPGTRLTVL.

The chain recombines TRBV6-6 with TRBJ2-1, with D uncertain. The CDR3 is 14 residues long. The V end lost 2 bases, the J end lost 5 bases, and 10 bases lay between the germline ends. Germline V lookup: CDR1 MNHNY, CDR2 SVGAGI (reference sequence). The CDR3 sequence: CASSYHLWDNEQFF. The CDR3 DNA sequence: TGTGCCAGCAGTTACCACTTATGGGACAATGAGCAGTTCTTC.

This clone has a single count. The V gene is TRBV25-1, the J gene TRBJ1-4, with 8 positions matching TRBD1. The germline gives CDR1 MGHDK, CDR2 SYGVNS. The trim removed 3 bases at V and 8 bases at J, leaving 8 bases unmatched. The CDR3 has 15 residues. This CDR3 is CASSEPDRVGEKLFF. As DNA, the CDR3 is TGTGCCAGCAGTGAGCCGGACAGGGTCGGGGAAAAACTGTTTTTT.

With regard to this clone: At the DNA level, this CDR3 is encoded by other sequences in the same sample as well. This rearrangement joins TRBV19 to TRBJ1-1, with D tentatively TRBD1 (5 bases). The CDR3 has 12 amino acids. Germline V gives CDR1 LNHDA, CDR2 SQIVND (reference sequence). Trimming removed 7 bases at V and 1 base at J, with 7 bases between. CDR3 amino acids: CASNQGNTEAFF. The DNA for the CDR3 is TGTGCCAGTAATCAGGGGAACACTGAAGCTTTCTTT.

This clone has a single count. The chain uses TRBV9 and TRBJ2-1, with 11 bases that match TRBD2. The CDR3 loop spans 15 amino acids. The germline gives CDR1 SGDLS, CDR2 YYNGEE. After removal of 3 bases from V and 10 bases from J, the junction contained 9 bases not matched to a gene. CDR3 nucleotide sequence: TGTGCCAGCAGCGGAGGACTAGCGGGTCTTGAGGAGCAGTTCTTC. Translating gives CASSGGLAGLEEQFF.

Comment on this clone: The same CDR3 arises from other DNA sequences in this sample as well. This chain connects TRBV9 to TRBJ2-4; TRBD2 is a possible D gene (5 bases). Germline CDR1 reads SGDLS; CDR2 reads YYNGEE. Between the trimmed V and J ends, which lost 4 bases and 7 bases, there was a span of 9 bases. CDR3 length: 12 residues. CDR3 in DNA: TGTGCCAGCAGCCCGCCGGGGAACATTCAGTACTTC. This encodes CASSPPGNIQYF.

For the CDR3, the DNA is TGTGCCAGCAGCCCGCCACAATTGAATGAGCAGTTCTTC. Translating it yields CASSPPQLNEQFF. The V call is TRBV7-6, the J call TRBJ2-1; unclear D gene. V was clipped by 5 bases and J by 7 bases, with 12 bases between them. The CDR3 has 13 amino acids. Per germline, CDR1 SGHVS and CDR2 FNYEAQ.